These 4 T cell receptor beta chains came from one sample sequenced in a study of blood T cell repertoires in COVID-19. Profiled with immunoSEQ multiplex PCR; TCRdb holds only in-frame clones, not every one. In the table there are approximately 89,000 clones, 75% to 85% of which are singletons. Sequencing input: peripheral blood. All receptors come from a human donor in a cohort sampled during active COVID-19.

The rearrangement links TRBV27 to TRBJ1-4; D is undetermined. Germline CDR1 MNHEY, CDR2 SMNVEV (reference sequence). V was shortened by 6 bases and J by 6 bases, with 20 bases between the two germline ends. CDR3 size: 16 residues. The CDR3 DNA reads TGTGCCAGCAGGCCGGGAGTTGGAGGAGGGTATGAAAAACTGTTTTTT. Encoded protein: CASRPGVGGGYEKLFF.

DNA for the CDR3: TGTGCCATCAAGCGGGACGGCTCCTACGAGCAGTACTTC. Protein product: CAIKRDGSYEQYF. The chain uses TRBV10-3 and TRBJ2-7; TRBD2 matches at 7 bases. The V gene end was trimmed by 7 bases and the J gene end by 0 bases; junction bases not matched to a gene: 3. The CDR3 runs 13 residues. Per germline, CDR1 ENHRY and CDR2 SYGVKD.

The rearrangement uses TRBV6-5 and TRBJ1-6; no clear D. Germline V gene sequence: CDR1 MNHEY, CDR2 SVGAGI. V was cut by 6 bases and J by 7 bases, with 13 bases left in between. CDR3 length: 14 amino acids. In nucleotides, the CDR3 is TGTGCCAGCAGGGACCGGACTTTAAATTCACCCCTCCACTTT. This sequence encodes CASRDRTLNSPLHF.

The CDR3, as DNA: TGTGCCAGCAGCACCTACAGGGAGAGGTACTTC. Its protein is CASSTYRERYF. V gene TRBV6-5 combines with J gene TRBJ2-7, with a tentative D call TRBD1 (6 bases). Germline V gives CDR1 MNHEY, CDR2 SVGAGI. V lost 6 bases, J lost 12 bases, and 15 bases lay in between. There are 11 residues in the CDR3.